Reported below is one TCR beta chain. Between the trimmed V and J ends, which lost 5 bases and 1 base, there was a span of 15 bases. The CDR3 length is 16 residues. The germline V gene has CDR1 SEHNR and CDR2 FQNEAQ (reference sequence). This specimen comes from a study of T cell changes during pregnancy in multiple sclerosis. Libraries were prepared by immunoSEQ multiplex PCR; TCRdb keeps only in-frame clonotypes and omits some of them. The table records more than 65,000 clones, about nine tenths of them present only once. The sequencing used peripheral blood, collected before pregnancy. This clonotype originated in a female donor with multiple sclerosis, enrolled in a pregnancy study. The V gene is TRBV7-9, the J gene TRBJ1-3; D unclear. CDR3 protein: CASSPSRTTSGNTIYF. The CDR3 DNA reads as TGTGCCAGCAGCCCGTCCCGCACTACTTCTGGAAACACCATATATTTT.